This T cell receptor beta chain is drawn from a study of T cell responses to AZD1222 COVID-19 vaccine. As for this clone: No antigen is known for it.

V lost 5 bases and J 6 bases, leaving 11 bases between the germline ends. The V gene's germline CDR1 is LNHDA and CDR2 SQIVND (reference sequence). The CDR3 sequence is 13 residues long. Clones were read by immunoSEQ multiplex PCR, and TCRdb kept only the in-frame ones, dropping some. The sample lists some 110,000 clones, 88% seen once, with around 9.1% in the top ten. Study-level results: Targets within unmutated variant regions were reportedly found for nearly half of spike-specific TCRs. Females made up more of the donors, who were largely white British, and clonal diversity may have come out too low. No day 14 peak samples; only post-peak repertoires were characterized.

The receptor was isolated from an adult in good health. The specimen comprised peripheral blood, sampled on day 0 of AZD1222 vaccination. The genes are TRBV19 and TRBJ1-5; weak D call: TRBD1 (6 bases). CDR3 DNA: TGTGCCAGTAGTCTCAGGGGAACTCAGCCCCAGCATTTT. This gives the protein CASSLRGTQPQHF.